This T cell receptor (beta chain) originates from a study of shared clonotypes between healthy human individuals. Study background: Each donor's CD8 memory used one plate, CD8 naive two, each CD4 subset three.

Per the germline V gene, CDR1 is MNHEY and CDR2 is SMNVEV (reference sequence). The CDR3 has 16 residues. Trimming left V 3 bases short and J 3 bases short, with 15 bases between. Terminally differentiated effector memory CD45RA+ cells were excluded from the naive CD8 cells, which were CD45RO-negative and positively selected for CCR7. Every contributor of samples was a Caucasian grown-up residing in Nashville, Tennessee. Deep-level running was used for the assay. Sorted-subset replicate PCR reactions were performed with about 190 ng DNA, corresponding to roughly 29,000 T cell genomes. Assay: immunoSEQ multiplex PCR; the TCRdb copy retains only in-frame clones and omits some. The data contain some 2,000,000 clones, approximately 94% of them singletons.

This TCR was sampled from a man between 18 and 29 years old in good health. Sequenced: naive CD8+ T cells sorted from blood. V gene TRBV27 combines with J gene TRBJ1-5, with D possibly being TRBD1 (5 bases). CDR3 in amino acids: CASSFLGGALNQPQHF. The CDR3, as DNA: TGTGCCAGCAGTTTCCTGGGGGGTGCTCTCAATCAGCCCCAGCATTTT.